This T cell receptor beta chain originates from a study of CD8+CD57+ T cells in acquired aplastic anemia. Study in general: DNA from sorted CD4+ and CD8+ cells averaged approximately 3.5 ug.

Trimming stripped 6 bases from V and 3 bases from J, with 14 bases between. The CDR3 is made up of 14 amino acids. Overall study results and limits: It was found that 25 to 35 CD8+ CDR3 sequences were shared between patients and controls. Patients did not significantly differ from controls in CD8+ Simpson's diversity.

This clonotype was detected once. The antigen is unknown. Genomic DNA constituted the template upon which TCR beta VDJ and CDR3 profiling was performed. Each CDR3 protein gets one entry after TCRdb re-called the reads with MiXCR. The table has 200,000 to 250,000 distinct CDR3 sequences, 40% to 60% seen once. Patients included in sequencing had previously demonstrated CD8+CD57+ cell expansion by flow cytometry. When blood sampling took place, the patients had received no therapy. This sequence originates from a human donor with aplastic anemia. The chain employs TRBV12-3 or TRBV12-4 and TRBJ1-1; no clear D. The specimen sequenced was sorted CD4+, CD8+, or CD8+CD57+ T cells (not recorded which) from PBMCs. The CDR3 sequence is CASSDRTAYTEAFF. For the CDR3, the DNA is TGTGCCAGCAGCGATAGGACGGCGTACACTGAAGCTTTCTTT.